One and the same sample provided the 4 T cell receptor beta chains below, sequenced in a study of radiotherapy plus CTLA-4 blockade in lung cancer. The repertoire was sequenced with immunoSEQ multiplex PCR; TCRdb's copy has only in-frame clones and lacks some. Found here are approximately 77,000 clones, 84% of them singletons; the top ten hold 0.79%. Sequenced here: peripheral blood, sampled from a patient treated with radiotherapy plus ipilimumab. These receptors were obtained from a human donor with non-small cell lung cancer who had stable disease on radiotherapy plus ipilimumab.

The chain joins TRBV29-1 to TRBJ2-3; D is unclear. V lost 6 bases and J 2 bases, leaving 15 bases between the germline ends. CDR3 size: 14 residues. Germline loops: CDR1 SQVTM, CDR2 ANQGSEA. In DNA form, the CDR3 reads TGCAGCGTAACGGTCGACACGATCACAGATACGCAGTATTTT. Translated, it gives CSVTVDTITDTQYF.

The chain joins TRBV28 to TRBJ1-2; no clear D gene. The V end was cut by 3 bases, the J end by 6 bases, with 5 bases between. The germline gives CDR1 MDHEN, CDR2 SYDVKM. The CDR3 totals 11 residues. Here the CDR3 DNA reads TGTGCCAGCAGTTTTGTCAATGGCTACACCTTC. Its protein product is CASSFVNGYTF.

This chain joins TRBV6-5 and TRBJ2-7, with TRBD1 matching 7 bases. Germline-derived CDR1 and CDR2 are MNHEY and SVGAGI. The CDR3 runs 14 residues. With V trimmed by 6 bases and J by 3 bases, 8 bases remained unmatched. CDR3 residues: CASRQGPFRYEQYF. The DNA for the CDR3 is TGTGCCAGCAGACAGGGGCCTTTCCGCTACGAGCAGTACTTC.

V is TRBV5-6 and J is TRBJ1-4; D perhaps matches TRBD1 (5 bases). The CDR3 covers 16 residues. The V end was cut by 1 base, the J end by 7 bases, with 17 bases between. Germline-derived CDR1 and CDR2 are SGHDT and YYEEEE. The CDR3 DNA follows: TGTGCCAGCAGCTTGCAAGGGGTAAGGGTAGGTGAAAAACTGTTTTTT. Its translation is CASSLQGVRVGEKLFF. Full variable domain (outside the CDR3, taken from reference TRBV5-6 and TRBJ1-4): DAGVTQSPTHLIKTRGQQVTLRCSPKSGHDTVSWYQQALGQGPQFIFQYYEEEERQRGNFPDRFSGHQFPNYSSELNVNALLLGDSALYLCASSLQGVRVGEKLFFGSGTQLSVL.